What follows are 28 T cell receptor beta chains derived from one specimen sequenced in a study of T cell changes during pregnancy in multiple sclerosis. Sequencing used immunoSEQ multiplex PCR; TCRdb keeps in-frame clones, though not all of them. The sample contains around 70,000 clones, over 85% of which appear only once. Material: peripheral blood, obtained after pregnancy. The receptor source for this set is a female donor in good health, enrolled as a control in a pregnancy study.

The CDR3 DNA reads as TGCGCCAGCAGTAATCGCCAGAGGGTCAATGAGCAGTTCTTC. The encoded protein is CASSNRQRVNEQFF. The chain combines TRBV10-2 with TRBJ2-1; TRBD2 is a possible D gene (5 bases). The CDR3 sequence is 14 residues long. V lost 5 bases and J lost 6, with 14 bases in between. The germline V gene encodes CDR1 WSHSY and CDR2 SAAADI.

The table lists this clone with a count of one. The chain joins TRBV29-1 to TRBJ2-1, with a tentative D call TRBD1 (6 bases). The CDR3 is made up of 15 amino acids. Deletions cut 0 bases from V and 2 bases from J, with 11 bases between. The V gene's germline CDR1 is SQVTM and CDR2 ANQGSEA. This chain's CDR3 is CSVEDTGTAYNEQFF. CDR3 DNA: TGCAGCGTTGAAGATACAGGGACGGCCTACAATGAGCAGTTCTTC.

The chain employs TRBV5-1 and TRBJ1-2; tentative D call: TRBD1 (5 bases). Trimming left V 3 bases short and J 0 bases short, with 9 bases between. Per germline, CDR1 SGHRS and CDR2 YFSETQ. The CDR3 runs 14 residues. The CDR3 sequence: CASSSLTANYGYTF. CDR3 sequence (DNA): TGCGCCAGCAGCTCGCTGACAGCTAACTATGGCTACACCTTC. The entire variable domain, with the rest obtained from reference TRBV5-1 and TRBJ1-2, is as follows: KAGVTQTPRYLIKTRGQQVTLSCSPISGHRSVSWYQQTPGQGLQFLFEYFSETQRNKGNFPGRFSGRQFSNSRSEMNVSTLELGDSALYLCASSSLTANYGYTFGSGTRLTVV.

CDR3 protein: CASRYRGRTNTEAFF. The CDR3 DNA reads TGTGCCAGCAGGTACAGGGGACGGACGAACACTGAAGCTTTCTTT. The J gene is TRBJ1-1, the V gene TRBV28; 7 positions match TRBD1. V shed 6 bases and J 1 base; nucleotides not matched to a gene: 8. Germline assignment: CDR1 MDHEN and CDR2 SYDVKM. This CDR3 spans 15 amino acids.

This clone was recorded only once. The chain is built from TRBV5-8 and TRBJ2-7, with 8 bases fitting TRBD2. V gave up 4 bases and J gave up 2 bases; unmatched junction bases: 8. Germline loops: CDR1 SGHTS, CDR2 YDEGEE. The CDR3 totals 15 residues. CDR3 in amino acids: CASSDRTSLPYEQYF. In DNA, the CDR3 is TGTGCCAGCAGCGATCGGACTAGCCTTCCCTACGAGCAGTACTTC.

The rearrangement links TRBV7-8 to TRBJ1-1, with TRBD1 matching over 8 bases. Germline CDR1 is SGHVS and CDR2 is FQNEAQ. J gave up 1 base and V 5 bases, and 6 bases lay outside the gene matches. CDR3 length equals 15 residues. Written as DNA, the CDR3 is TGTGCCAGCAGCATCCGGACAGGGCCGAACACTGAAGCTTTCTTT. As protein: CASSIRTGPNTEAFF.

This clone was counted between two and nine times. The chain couples TRBV7-9 to TRBJ1-1; a weak D match, TRBD1 (5 bases). The CDR3 is 15 residues long. Germline V CDR1 and CDR2: SEHNR, FQNEAQ (reference sequence). Trimming shortened V by 4 bases and J by 6 bases, and 18 bases separated the two germline ends. CDR3 in DNA: TGTGCCAGCAGCTCGGGTAAGGGGATTGGACCTGAAGCTTTCTTT. Translation: CASSSGKGIGPEAFF.

The CDR3 sequence: CASSSEGRNQPQHF. The CDR3 DNA reads as TGTGCCAGCAGCTCGGAGGGGAGGAATCAGCCCCAGCATTTT. V and J are TRBV7-2 and TRBJ1-5, with D perhaps TRBD1 (5 bases). CDR1 and CDR2 from the germline V gene are SGHTA and FQGNSA. Trimming removed 4 bases at V and 4 bases at J, with 11 bases between. The CDR3 sequence is 14 residues long.

This rearrangement joins TRBV5-1 to TRBJ2-1, with 7 bases lining up with TRBD2. CDR1 is SGHRS, CDR2 YFSETQ, per germline. V trimming: 0 bases; J trimming: 7 bases; junction bases outside the gene matches: 10. The CDR3 totals 16 residues. Here the CDR3 reads CASSLVPVAGVNEQFF. Written as DNA, the CDR3 is TGCGCCAGCAGCTTGGTTCCGGTAGCGGGTGTTAATGAGCAGTTCTTC.

CDR3 sequence reads: CSGGSGGLYEQYF. CDR3 nucleotides: TGCAGCGGTGGATCTGGAGGGCTCTACGAGCAGTACTTC. V and J are TRBV29-1 and TRBJ2-7, with D possibly TRBD2 on 6 matching bases. Germline CDR1 is SQVTM and CDR2 is ANQGSEA. The length of the CDR3 is 13 residues. Trimming shortened V by 7 bases and J by 3 bases, and 16 bases separated the two germline ends.

This clone came up once. The V gene is TRBV14, the J gene TRBJ2-3, with D perhaps TRBD1 (5 bases). The V end was cut by 11 bases, the J end by 6 bases, with 9 bases between. CDR3 length: 10 residues. CDR1 is SGHDN, CDR2 FVKESK, per germline. The CDR3 DNA reads as TGTGCCCCCAACAGGGATACGCAGTATTTT. Its translation: CAPNRDTQYF.

This clone was seen only once. This chain uses TRBV7-9 with TRBJ1-4, with TRBD1 matching over 8 bases. Germline-derived CDR1 and CDR2 are SEHNR and FQNEAQ (reference sequence). After removal of 3 bases from V and 8 bases from J, the junction contained 2 bases not matched to a gene. The CDR3 loop spans 13 amino acids. This CDR3 reads CASSFDRGEKLFF. The CDR3 DNA reads TGTGCCAGCAGCTTTGACAGGGGCGAAAAACTGTTTTTT.

This clone was seen once. The rearrangement links TRBV2 to TRBJ2-2; possibly TRBD2 for D (5 bases). The CDR3 is 16 amino acids. Per the germline V gene, CDR1 is SNHLY and CDR2 is FYNNEI. V was trimmed by 4 bases and J by 4 bases, leaving 16 bases between them. In DNA form, the CDR3 reads TGTGCCAGCAGTGGCACGGGATCTCGCGGCACCGGGGAGCTGTTTTTT. The encoded protein is CASSGTGSRGTGELFF.

This chain links TRBV4-3 with TRBJ2-1; 10 bases align to TRBD2. The CDR3 is 17 amino acids. Germline CDR1 and CDR2: LGHNA and YSLEER. The J segment lost 6 bases and the V segment lost 2 bases, leaving 10 bases of the junction unmatched. CDR3 sequence: CASSQKGGLAEVNEQFF. The CDR3 DNA reads TGCGCCAGCAGCCAAAAGGGAGGACTAGCGGAGGTCAATGAGCAGTTCTTC.

The chain is built from TRBV30 and TRBJ1-1; TRBD1 agrees at 9 bases. There are 15 residues in the CDR3. Germline values: CDR1 GTSNPN, CDR2 SVGIG (reference sequence). The V gene end was trimmed by 2 bases and the J gene end by 5 bases; junction bases not matched to a gene: 9. The CDR3 region is CAWSLPDRGRTEAFF. As DNA, the CDR3 is TGTGCCTGGAGTCTACCAGACAGGGGGAGAACTGAAGCTTTCTTT. Full variable domain (remainder filled in from reference TRBV30 and TRBJ1-1): SQTIHQWPATLVQPVGSPLSLECTVEGTSNPNLYWYRQAAGRGLQLLFYSVGIGQISSEVPQNLSASRPQDRQFILSSKKLLLSDSGFYLCAWSLPDRGRTEAFFGQGTRLTVV.

The table lists this clone with a count of one. The chain recombines TRBV29-1 with TRBJ2-7, with D uncertain. The germline V gene has CDR1 SQVTM and CDR2 ANQGSEA. The V end was cut by 4 bases, the J end by 0 bases, with 7 bases between. The CDR3 extends over 12 amino acids. In DNA, the CDR3 is TGCAGCGTTGGTGACATCTCCTACGAGCAGTACTTC. Translation: CSVGDISYEQYF.

The V and J genes are TRBV7-9 and TRBJ1-4; D gene ambiguous. The germline V gene has CDR1 SEHNR and CDR2 FQNEAQ (reference sequence). V lost 5 bases, J lost 0 bases, and 10 bases lay in between. CDR3 length equals 15 residues. The CDR3 loop reads CASSPLSTTNEKLFF. In DNA, the CDR3 is TGTGCCAGCAGCCCTCTGAGTACAACTAATGAAAAACTGTTTTTT.

The chain is built from TRBV14 and TRBJ2-3, with a weak D call TRBD2 (6 bases). The V end was cut by 1 base, the J end by 2 bases, with 16 bases between. CDR3 length: 17 residues. Germline CDR1 SGHDN, CDR2 FVKESK. DNA for the CDR3: TGTGCCAGCAGCCAAGGGGAGTTCGGGGACTTCACAGATACGCAGTATTTT. It is translated as CASSQGEFGDFTDTQYF.

The chain uses TRBV5-5 and TRBJ2-7; D unresolved. Trimming removed 0 bases from V and 2 bases from J, with 9 bases in between. CDR3 length: 14 residues. CDR1 and CDR2 (germline): SGHKS, YYEKEE (reference sequence). CDR3 amino acids: CASSLAAETYEQYF. Here the CDR3 DNA reads TGTGCCAGCAGCTTGGCTGCCGAGACCTACGAGCAGTACTTC.

The chain is built from TRBV7-5 and TRBJ2-1; the D call TRBD2 from the table was never checked on the DNA. TRBV7-5 constitutes a pseudogene. The CDR3 length is 15 residues. Here the CDR3 reads CARSSSGSRPSEQFF. The CDR3, as DNA: TGTGCCAGAAGCTCGAGCGGCTCGCGGCCTAGCGAGCAGTTCTTC.

The chain uses TRBV28 and TRBJ2-3; 7 nucleotides align to TRBD2. Germline CDR1 MDHEN, CDR2 SYDVKM. With V trimmed by 4 bases and J by 4 bases, 11 bases remained unmatched. The CDR3 is 16 residues long. CDR3 in DNA: TGTGCCAGCAGTTCCGGGGGAGCGGGATTGGCAGATACGCAGTATTTT. It yields the protein CASSSGGAGLADTQYF. The full variable domain, completed using reference TRBV28 and TRBJ2-3, is DVKVTQSSRYLVKRTGEKVFLECVQDMDHENMFWYRQDPGLGLRLIYFSYDVKMKEKGDIPEGYSVSREKKERFSLILESASTNQTSMYLCASSSGGAGLADTQYFGPGTRLTVL.

This chain links TRBV6-5 with TRBJ1-1; 7 positions match TRBD1. CDR3 size: 13 residues. Unmatched junction bases numbered 0, after V lost 2 bases and J lost 3 bases. From germline, CDR1 is MNHEY and CDR2 SVGAGI. The CDR3 loop is CASSYRGHTEAFF. CDR3 DNA: TGTGCCAGCAGTTACAGGGGGCACACTGAAGCTTTCTTT.

Here the CDR3 reads CASSQESSGGSGSYNEQFF. The CDR3 DNA is TGCGCCAGCAGCCAAGAATCTAGCGGGGGCTCAGGGTCCTACAATGAGCAGTTCTTC. This chain uses TRBV4-1 with TRBJ2-1, with 10 bases lining up with TRBD2. Germline assignment: CDR1 MGHRA and CDR2 YSYEKL. V lost 0 bases and J lost 1; bases outside the gene matches: 9. The CDR3 is 19 amino acids.

V gene TRBV7-2 combines with J gene TRBJ2-2; no clear D. The V end was cut by 4 bases, the J end by 5 bases, with 17 bases between. In germline, CDR1 is SGHTA, CDR2 FQGNSA. The CDR3 totals 16 residues. CDR3 sequence reads: CASSSDHSSQTGELFF. The CDR3 DNA reads TGTGCCAGCAGCTCCGATCATAGCAGCCAGACCGGGGAGCTGTTTTTT.

This chain joins TRBV6-5 and TRBJ2-7, with D possibly being TRBD1 (6 bases). The length of the CDR3 is 15 residues. V lost 0 bases to trimming and J lost 0 bases, with 9 bases between them. The germline CDR1 and CDR2 sequences are MNHEY and SVGAGI. The CDR3 DNA is TGTGCCAGCAGTTACTCCCAGGGGACCTCCTACGAGCAGTACTTC. Translating it yields CASSYSQGTSYEQYF.

The chain uses TRBV27 and TRBJ2-7, with D tentatively TRBD1 (6 bases). The CDR3 runs 16 residues. The V end was cut by 3 bases, the J end by 3 bases, with 18 bases between. The germline gives CDR1 MNHEY, CDR2 SMNVEV (reference sequence). This chain's CDR3 is CASSLGADANLYEQYF. The CDR3 DNA sequence: TGTGCCAGCAGTTTGGGGGCCGACGCGAATCTCTACGAGCAGTACTTC.

The chain carries TRBV25-1 and TRBJ1-5; D call uncertain. CDR3 length equals 13 residues. CDR1 is MGHDK and CDR2 is SYGVNS in the germline V gene. Trimming left V 4 bases short and J 6 bases short, with 10 bases between. The CDR3 nucleotides read TGTGCCAGCAGTGGGGAGGGTAGTCAGCCCCAGCATTTT. It yields the protein CASSGEGSQPQHF.

The chain carries TRBV6-1 and TRBJ1-1; D gene unclear. Germline V gene sequence: CDR1 MNHNS, CDR2 SASEGT. Trimming removed 0 bases from V and 1 base from J, with 9 bases in between. The CDR3 runs to 15 residues. CDR3 residues: CASSEALNRNTEAFF. DNA of the CDR3: TGTGCCAGCAGTGAAGCTCTGAACAGGAACACTGAAGCTTTCTTT.